The following is a T cell receptor beta chain sequence with its context. These data are taken from a study of T cell responses to AZD1222 COVID-19 vaccine. This CDR3 is 13 amino acids long. Here immunoSEQ multiplex PCR was the method, and the copy in TCRdb shows in-frame clones only, minus some. This table holds 150,000 to 200,000 clones, 85% to 95% found once. The clonotype was recovered from an adult in good health. The material was peripheral blood, obtained on day 0 of AZD1222 vaccination. The V and J genes are TRBV21-1 and TRBJ2-1; no DNA check was done on the table's D call, TRBD1. TRBV21-1 is marked as a pseudogene. CDR3 residues: CASNRDRDNEQFF. The CDR3 bases are TGTGCCAGCAACCGGGACAGGGACAATGAGCAGTTCTTC.